The clone carrying this T cell receptor beta chain was detected a few times. What it recognizes is unknown. The data were taken from a study of post-analysis software for immune sequencing data. Study outcomes and limitations: When patients were compared with controls, about five TRBV segments were more frequent, TRBV5-6, TRBV5-1 and TRBV20-1 among them. Samples prepared in the same batch strongly co-clustered by F measure. The study found significantly lower normalized Chao1 diversity in multiple sclerosis patients than in controls.

Carried by the TCR beta cDNA libraries were unique molecular identifiers. The authors obtained 540,000 or so cDNA molecules from approximately 0.91 to 9.4 million T cells. Using its own MiXCR run on the PCR reads, TCRdb lists one record per CDR3 protein. Here the sample spans roughly 540,000 distinct CDR3 sequences, around a third being singletons. The CDR3 is made up of 16 amino acids. The trim removed 4 bases at V and 4 bases at J, leaving 14 bases unmatched. The germline V gene encodes CDR1 SGHKS and CDR2 YYEKEE (reference sequence). The sequenced sample was blood. The sequence was collected from a girl under 18 with multiple sclerosis. The gene calls are TRBV5-5 and TRBJ2-7; 7 nucleotides agree with TRBD1. CDR3 sequence: CASSMPGQSFFYEQYF. The CDR3 nucleotides read TGTGCCAGCAGCATGCCGGGACAGAGTTTTTTTTACGAGCAGTACTTC.